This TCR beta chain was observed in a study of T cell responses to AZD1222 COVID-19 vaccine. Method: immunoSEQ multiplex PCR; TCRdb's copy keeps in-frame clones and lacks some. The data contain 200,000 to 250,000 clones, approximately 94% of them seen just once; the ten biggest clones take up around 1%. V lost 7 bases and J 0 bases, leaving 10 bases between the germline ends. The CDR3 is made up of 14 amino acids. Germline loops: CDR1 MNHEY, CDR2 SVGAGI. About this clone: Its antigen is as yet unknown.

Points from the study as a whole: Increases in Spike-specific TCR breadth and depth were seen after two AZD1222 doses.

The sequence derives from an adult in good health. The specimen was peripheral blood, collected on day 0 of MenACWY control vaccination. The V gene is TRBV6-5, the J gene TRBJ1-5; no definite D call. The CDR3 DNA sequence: TGTGCCAGCACCAGTGGAGTTAGCAATCAGCCCCAGCATTTT. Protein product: CASTSGVSNQPQHF.